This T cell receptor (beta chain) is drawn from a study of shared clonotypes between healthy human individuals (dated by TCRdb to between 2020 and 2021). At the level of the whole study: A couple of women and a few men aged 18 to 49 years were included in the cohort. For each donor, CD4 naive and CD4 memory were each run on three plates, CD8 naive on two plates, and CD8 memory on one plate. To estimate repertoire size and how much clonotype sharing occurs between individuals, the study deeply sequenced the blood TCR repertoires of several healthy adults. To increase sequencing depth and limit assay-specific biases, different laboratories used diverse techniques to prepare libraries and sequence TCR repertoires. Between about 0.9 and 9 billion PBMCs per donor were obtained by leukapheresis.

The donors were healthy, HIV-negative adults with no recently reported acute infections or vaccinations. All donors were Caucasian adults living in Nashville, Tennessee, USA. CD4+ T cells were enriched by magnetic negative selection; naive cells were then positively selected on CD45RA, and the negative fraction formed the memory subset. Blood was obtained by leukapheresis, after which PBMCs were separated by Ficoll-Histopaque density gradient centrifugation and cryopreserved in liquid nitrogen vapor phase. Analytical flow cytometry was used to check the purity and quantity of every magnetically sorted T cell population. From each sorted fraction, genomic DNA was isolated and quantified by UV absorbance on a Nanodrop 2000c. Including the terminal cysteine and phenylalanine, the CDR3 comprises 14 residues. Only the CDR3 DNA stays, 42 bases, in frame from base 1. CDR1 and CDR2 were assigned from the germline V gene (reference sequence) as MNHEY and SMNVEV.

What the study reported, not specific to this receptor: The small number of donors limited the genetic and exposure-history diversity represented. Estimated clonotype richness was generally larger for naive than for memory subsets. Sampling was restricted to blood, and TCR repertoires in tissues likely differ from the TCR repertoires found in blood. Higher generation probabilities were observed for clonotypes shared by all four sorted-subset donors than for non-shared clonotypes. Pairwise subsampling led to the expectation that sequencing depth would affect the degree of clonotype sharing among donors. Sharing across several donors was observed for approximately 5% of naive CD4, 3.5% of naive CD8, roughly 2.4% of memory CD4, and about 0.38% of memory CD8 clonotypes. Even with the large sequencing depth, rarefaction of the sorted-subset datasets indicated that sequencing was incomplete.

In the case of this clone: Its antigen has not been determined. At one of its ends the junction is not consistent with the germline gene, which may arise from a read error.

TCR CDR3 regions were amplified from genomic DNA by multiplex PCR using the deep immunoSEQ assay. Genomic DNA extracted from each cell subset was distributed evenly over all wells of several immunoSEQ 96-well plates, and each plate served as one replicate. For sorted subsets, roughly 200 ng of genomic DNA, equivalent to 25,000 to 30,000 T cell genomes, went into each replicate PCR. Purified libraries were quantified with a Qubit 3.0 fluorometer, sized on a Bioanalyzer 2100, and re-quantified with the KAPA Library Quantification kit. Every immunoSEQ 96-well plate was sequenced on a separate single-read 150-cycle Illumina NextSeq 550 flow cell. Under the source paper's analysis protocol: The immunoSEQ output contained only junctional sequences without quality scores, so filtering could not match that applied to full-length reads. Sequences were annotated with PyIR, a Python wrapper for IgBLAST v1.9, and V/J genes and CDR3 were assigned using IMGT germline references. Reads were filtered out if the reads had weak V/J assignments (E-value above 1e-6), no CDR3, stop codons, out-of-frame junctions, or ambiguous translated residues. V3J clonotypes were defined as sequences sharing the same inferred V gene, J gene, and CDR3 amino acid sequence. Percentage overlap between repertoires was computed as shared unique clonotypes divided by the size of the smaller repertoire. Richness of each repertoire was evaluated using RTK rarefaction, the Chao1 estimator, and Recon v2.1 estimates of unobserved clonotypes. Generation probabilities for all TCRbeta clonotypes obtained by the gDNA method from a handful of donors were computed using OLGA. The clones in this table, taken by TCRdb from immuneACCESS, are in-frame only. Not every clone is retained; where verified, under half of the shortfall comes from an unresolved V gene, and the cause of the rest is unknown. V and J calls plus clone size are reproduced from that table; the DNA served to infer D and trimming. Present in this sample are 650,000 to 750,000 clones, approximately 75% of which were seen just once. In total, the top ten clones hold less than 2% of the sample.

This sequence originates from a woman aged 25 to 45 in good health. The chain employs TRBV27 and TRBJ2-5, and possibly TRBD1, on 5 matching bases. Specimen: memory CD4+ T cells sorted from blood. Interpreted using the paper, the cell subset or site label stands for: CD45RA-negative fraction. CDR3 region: CASRFQGFQETQYF. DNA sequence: TGTGCCAGCCGTTTCCAGGGTTTCCAAGAGACCCAGTACTTC.